A single sample is the source of the 9 T cell receptor beta chains below, sequenced in a study of blood T cell repertoires in COVID-19 (TCRdb year 2020). Receptors were amplified or captured by the immunoSEQ multiplex PCR assay. TCRdb mirrors the immuneACCESS table, restricted to in-frame sequences. Some clones are absent from its copies; in checked studies, under half trace to an unresolved V gene, and the reason for the others is unknown. The sample table shows roughly 350,000 clones, and 88% are seen once. The top ten clones comprise more than 5.5% of the sample. What was sequenced was peripheral blood. Every receptor here comes from a woman in her 70s with COVID-19, enrolled during active disease.

The chain is built from TRBV6-5 and TRBJ1-4; possible D gene TRBD1, 6 bases. CDR1 and CDR2 from the germline V gene are MNHEY and SVGAGI. This CDR3 comprises 14 residues. The germline V and J ends were trimmed by 6 bases and 8 bases, with 16 bases remaining between them. The CDR3 DNA sequence: TGTGCCAGCAGCCTGGGGGCATCGGGGGAAAAACTGTTTTTT. Protein: CASSLGASGEKLFF.

The V call is TRBV11-2, the J call TRBJ2-2, with TRBD2 identical over 11 bases. V lost 2 bases, J lost 4 bases, and 12 bases stayed unmatched. Germline assignment: CDR1 SGHAT and CDR2 FQNNGV. This CDR3 comprises 19 residues. The CDR3 bases are TGTGCCAGCAGCTTATCAACTATAGCGGGGGGGCGCGGCACCGGGGAGCTGTTTTTT. Protein: CASSLSTIAGGRGTGELFF.

The genes are TRBV6-6 and TRBJ2-3; TRBD2 agrees at 10 bases. The CDR3 is 14 amino acids. Germline values: CDR1 MNHNY, CDR2 SVGAGI (reference sequence). The V gene end was trimmed by 7 bases and the J gene end by 6 bases; junction bases not matched to a gene: 7. CDR3 sequence reads: CASKSGGASDTQYF. In nucleotides, the CDR3 is TGTGCCAGCAAAAGCGGGGGGGCGTCTGATACGCAGTATTTT.

In DNA form, the CDR3 reads TGTGCCACCAGTGATTTGGGGTACCGGGGGAATGAGCAGTTCTTC. This codes for CATSDLGYRGNEQFF. This rearrangement joins TRBV24-1 to TRBJ2-1; D perhaps matches TRBD2 (6 bases). This CDR3 is 15 amino acids long. The V and J ends lost 0 bases and 7 bases respectively, with 12 bases between them. Looked up from germline, CDR1 is KGHDR and CDR2 is SFDVKD.

This clone has more than one count but fewer than ten. This rearrangement joins TRBV18 to TRBJ2-7, with 8 bases identical to TRBD2. The trim removed 3 bases at V and 0 bases at J, leaving 7 bases unmatched. CDR3 length: 16 amino acids. The germline gives CDR1 KGHSH, CDR2 LQKENI. CDR3 amino acids: CASSPRAGASSYEQYF. The CDR3 DNA is TGTGCCAGCTCACCCCGAGCGGGGGCGAGCTCCTACGAGCAGTACTTC.

V is TRBV24-1 and J is TRBJ2-3; 8 positions match TRBD1. The ends lost 4 bases at V and 0 bases at J; junction bases unmatched: 5. Germline V gene sequence: CDR1 KGHDR, CDR2 SFDVKD. This CDR3 contains 16 residues. This CDR3 reads CATSEFGQGSTDTQYF. CDR3 DNA: TGTGCCACCAGTGAATTCGGACAGGGCAGCACAGATACGCAGTATTTT.

V gene TRBV28 combines with J gene TRBJ1-2; 8 nucleotides line up with TRBD1. From germline, CDR1 is MDHEN and CDR2 SYDVKM. V dropped 5 bases and J dropped 4; count of bases not matched to a gene: 9. The CDR3 sequence is 15 residues long. The CDR3 here is CASSIGQGLAYGYTF. For the CDR3, the DNA is TGTGCCAGCAGTATCGGACAGGGTTTGGCCTATGGCTACACCTTC.

This chain connects TRBV18 to TRBJ2-7; 8 bases agree with TRBD1. V shed 5 bases and J 3 bases; nucleotides not matched to a gene: 9. The germline CDR1 and CDR2 sequences are KGHSH and LQKENI. This CDR3 spans 15 amino acids. The CDR3 DNA reads as TGTGCCAGCTCAAGTACGGGACAGGATGTCTACGAGCAGTACTTC. This translates into CASSSTGQDVYEQYF.

The genes are TRBV7-6 and TRBJ2-2, with D possibly being TRBD1 (5 bases). The CDR3 totals 16 residues. Germline V gives CDR1 SGHVS, CDR2 FNYEAQ. Deletions cut 4 bases from V and 3 bases from J, with 15 bases between. The CDR3 sequence: CASSSLSARDTGELFF. For the CDR3, the DNA is TGTGCCAGCAGCTCCTTGTCCGCCAGGGACACCGGGGAGCTGTTTTTT.